The T cell receptor beta chain under discussion was sequenced for a study of blood T cell repertoires in COVID-19. Overall study: PBMCs, B-cell-depleted T cells, or T cells were the source of the cDNA or gDNA that made up the material.

Germline V gene sequence: CDR1 LNHDA, CDR2 SQIVND (reference sequence). V dropped 6 bases and J dropped 3 bases, with 11 bases sitting between them. This CDR3 is 13 amino acids long. Original processing methods: For nucleated cells, counts were estimated from reference gene primer amplification. Method: immunoSEQ multiplex PCR; TCRdb's copy keeps in-frame clones and lacks some. The D gene and trimming were derived from the DNA, and the V and J assignments and clone size from that table. The table lists 250,000 to 400,000 clones, roughly nine tenths of them singletons. This clonotype was sampled from a woman younger than 45 with COVID-19, enrolled during active disease. The sequenced sample consisted of peripheral blood. V usage is TRBV19 and J usage is TRBJ1-1; perhaps TRBD1 as D (5 bases). The CDR3 nucleotides are TGTGCCAGTAGCCAGGACACATACACTGAAGCTTTCTTT. Translated: CASSQDTYTEAFF.